Listed below are T cell receptor beta chains from one sample, sequenced in a study of T cell responses to AZD1222 COVID-19 vaccine. The method was immunoSEQ multiplex PCR; TCRdb's version includes in-frame clones alone and lacks a portion of them. Among 150,000 to 200,000 clones, around 90% were seen once, and the ten largest hold about 6%. The material was peripheral blood, obtained 28 days after the second AZD1222 dose. All receptors come from an adult who received the AZD1222 COVID-19 vaccine. The CDR3 runs from the conserved cysteine through the conserved F or W. The D gene is left open where the match is weak. Expanded clones get a size class; other rows say once, few or many, or leave the size out.

TRBJ1-5,TRBD1,-,TRBV5-4,TGTGCCAGCAGCTGGACGGGACAGGGGCTCGGGACTCAGCCCCAGCATTTT,CASSWTGQGLGTQPQHF
TRBJ2-3,TRBD2,-,TRBV7-2,TGTGCCAGCAGCGTGACTAGCGGGAGTTCTGAAGATACGCAGTATTTT,CASSVTSGSSEDTQYF
TRBJ2-3,-,-,TRBV12-3/TRBV12-4,TGTGCCAGCAGTCAATCGCGAGATACGCAGTATTTT,CASSQSRDTQYF
TRBJ2-1,TRBD2,-,TRBV5-1,TGCGCCAGCAGCGGATCTAGCGGGAGATCGGGTGAGCAGTTCTTC,CASSGSSGRSGEQFF
TRBJ2-1,TRBD1,-,TRBV7-2,TGTGCCAGCAGCGTCCGCCAGGCAGGGGGCAATGAGCAGTTCTTC,CASSVRQAGGNEQFF
TRBJ2-7,TRBD1,-,TRBV28,TGTGCCAGCAGACCCGGGACAGGGACCTACGAGCAGTACTTC,CASRPGTGTYEQYF
TRBJ2-1,-,-,TRBV27,TGTGCCAGCAGTTTAATGGCTAGTTCCTACAATGAGCAGTTCTTC,CASSLMASSYNEQFF
TRBJ1-2,-,-,TRBV6-1,TGTGCCAGCAGTGAATCACCCCTCCAGGCCTATGGCTACACCTTC,CASSESPLQAYGYTF
TRBJ2-3,TRBD2,-,TRBV3-1/TRBV3-2,TGTGCCAGCAGCCCCTTCGTGAGTAGCGGGGAGACAGATACGCAGTATTTT,CASSPFVSSGETDTQYF
TRBJ2-7,-,-,TRBV5-1,TGCGCCAGCAGCTGGGGGGACAGAAACTACGAGCAGTACTTC,CASSWGDRNYEQYF
TRBJ2-7,-,-,TRBV5-6,TGTGCCAGCAGCGGTGGGACTGTGTACGAGCAGTACTTC,CASSGGTVYEQYF
TRBJ1-1,-,-,TRBV4-3,TGCGCCAGCAGCCGTGAAGGGTTGAACACTGAAGCTTTCTTT,CASSREGLNTEAFF
TRBJ2-1,TRBD2,-,TRBV5-4,TGTGCCAGCAGCTCCCGGGGGGGGCGGGGAAATGAGCAGTTCTTC,CASSSRGGRGNEQFF
TRBJ2-1,-,-,TRBV7-9,TGTGCCAGCAGCTTAGGGCAGGGGCACTACAATGAGCAGTTCTTC,CASSLGQGHYNEQFF
TRBJ1-2,TRBD1,-,TRBV7-2,TGTGCCAGCAGCCCTAACGACAGGGGTCGTTATGGCTACACCTTC,CASSPNDRGRYGYTF
TRBJ1-1,TRBD1,-,TRBV6-5,TGTGCCAGCACCCTATTGGACAGGGGGCGATCTGAAGCTTTCTTT,CASTLLDRGRSEAFF
TRBJ2-7,-,-,TRBV2,TGTGCCAGCAGTGACTCCTACGAGCAGTACTTC,CASSDSYEQYF
TRBJ1-6,-,-,TRBV2,TGTGCCAGCACCCCCCACCCAGGTCAGCCCGGGGATAGGAATTCACCCCTCCACTTT,CASTPHPGQPGDRNSPLHF
TRBJ2-7,TRBD2,few,TRBV28,TGTGCCAGCGGCGGGACTAGCGGGGCCTACGAGCAGTACTTC,CASGGTSGAYEQYF
TRBJ2-3,-,-,TRBV28,TGTGCCAGCAGTTTACCCCTTACAGGCACAGATACGCAGTATTTT,CASSLPLTGTDTQYF
TRBJ1-3,-,-,TRBV19,TGTGCCAGTAGTATGTGGCAGGGCCACTCTGGAAACACCATATATTTT,CASSMWQGHSGNTIYF
TRBJ2-7,TRBD1,-,TRBV15,TGTGCCACCAGCAGAGATCCCCCGACAGGGGTCGGTTACGAGCAGTACTTC,CATSRDPPTGVGYEQYF
TRBJ1-5,-,-,TRBV28,TGTGCCAGCACCCTACCTTCCGACAGGCCCTATAGCAATCAGCCCCAGCATTTT,CASTLPSDRPYSNQPQHF
TRBJ2-2,TRBD1,-,TRBV30,TGTGCCTGGAGACTAACCGGGACAGGGGGTTCCGGGGAGCTGTTTTTT,CAWRLTGTGGSGELFF
TRBJ1-4,TRBD1,-,TRBV7-9,TGTGCCAGCAGCCAAAGACAGGGACATAAGGATGAAAAACTGTTTTTT,CASSQRQGHKDEKLFF
TRBJ1-2,TRBD1,-,TRBV7-9,TGTGCCAGCAGCTTACGGAGGACAGGGGGCGACTATGGCTACACCTTC,CASSLRRTGGDYGYTF
TRBJ1-1,-,-,TRBV5-8,TGTGCCAGCAGCCAGACCCGAGGATCGGCTTTCTTT,CASSQTRGSAFF
TRBJ1-2,-,-,TRBV11-2,TGTGCCAGCAGCTTATATTCCTATGGCTACACCTTC,CASSLYSYGYTF
TRBJ1-5,TRBD1,-,TRBV7-2,TGTGCCAGCAGTAACTTGACAGGGGGAGAGAGGCCCCAGCATTTT,CASSNLTGGERPQHF
TRBJ1-6,-,once,TRBV18,TGTGCCAGCTCACCAATGGATTCACCCCTCCACTTT,CASSPMDSPLHF
TRBJ1-3,-,-,TRBV3-1/TRBV3-2,TGTGCCAGCAGCCAAAATTATGCCGGAAACACCATATATTTT,CASSQNYAGNTIYF